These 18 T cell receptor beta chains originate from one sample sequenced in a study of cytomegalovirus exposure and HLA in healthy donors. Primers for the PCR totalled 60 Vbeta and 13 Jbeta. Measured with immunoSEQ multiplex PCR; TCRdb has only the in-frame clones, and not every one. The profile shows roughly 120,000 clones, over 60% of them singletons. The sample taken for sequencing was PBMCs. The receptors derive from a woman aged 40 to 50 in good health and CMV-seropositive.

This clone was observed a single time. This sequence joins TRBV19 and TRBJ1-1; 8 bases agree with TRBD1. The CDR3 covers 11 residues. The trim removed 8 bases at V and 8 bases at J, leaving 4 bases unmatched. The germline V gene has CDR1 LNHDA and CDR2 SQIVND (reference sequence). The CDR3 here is CASVQGVEAFF. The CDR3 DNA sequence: TGTGCCAGTGTACAGGGGGTGGAAGCTTTCTTT.

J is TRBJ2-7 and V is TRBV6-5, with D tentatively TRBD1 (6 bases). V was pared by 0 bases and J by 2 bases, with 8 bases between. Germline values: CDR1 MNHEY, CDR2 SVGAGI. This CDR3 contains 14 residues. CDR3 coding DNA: TGTGCCAGCAGTTACTCACAGGGAGCCTACGAGCAGTACTTC. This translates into CASSYSQGAYEQYF.

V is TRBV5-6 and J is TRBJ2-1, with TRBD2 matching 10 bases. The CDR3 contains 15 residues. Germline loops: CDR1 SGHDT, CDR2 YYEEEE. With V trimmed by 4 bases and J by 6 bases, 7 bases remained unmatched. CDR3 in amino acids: CASSERGGLTNEQFF. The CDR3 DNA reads TGTGCCAGCAGCGAGCGGGGGGGCCTCACCAATGAGCAGTTCTTC.

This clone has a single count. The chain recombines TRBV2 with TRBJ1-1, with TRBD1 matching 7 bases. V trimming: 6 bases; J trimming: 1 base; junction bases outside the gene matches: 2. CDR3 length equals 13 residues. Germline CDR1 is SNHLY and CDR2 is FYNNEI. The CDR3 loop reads CASRTGTNTEAFF. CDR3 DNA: TGTGCCAGCAGGACAGGGACGAACACTGAAGCTTTCTTT.

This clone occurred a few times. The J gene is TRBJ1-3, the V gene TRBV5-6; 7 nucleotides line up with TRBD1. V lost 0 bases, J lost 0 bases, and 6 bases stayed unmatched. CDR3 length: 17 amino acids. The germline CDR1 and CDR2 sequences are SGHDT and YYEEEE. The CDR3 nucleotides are TGTGCCAGCAGCTTGGCGGGACAGTCCTACTCTGGAAACACCATATATTTT. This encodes CASSLAGQSYSGNTIYF.

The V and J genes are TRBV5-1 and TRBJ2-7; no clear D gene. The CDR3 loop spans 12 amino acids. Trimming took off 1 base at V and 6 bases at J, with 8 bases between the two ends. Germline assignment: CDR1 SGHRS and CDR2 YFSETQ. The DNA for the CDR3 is TGCGCCAGCAGCTTGACAGCAACCGAGCAGTACTTC. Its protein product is CASSLTATEQYF.

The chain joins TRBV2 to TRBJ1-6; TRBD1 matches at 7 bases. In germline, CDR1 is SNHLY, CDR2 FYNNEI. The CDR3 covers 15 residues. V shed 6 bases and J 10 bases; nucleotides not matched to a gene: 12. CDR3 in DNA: TGTGCCAGCAGCGTGGCGACAGGGAAAAACTCACCCCTCCACTTT. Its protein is CASSVATGKNSPLHF.

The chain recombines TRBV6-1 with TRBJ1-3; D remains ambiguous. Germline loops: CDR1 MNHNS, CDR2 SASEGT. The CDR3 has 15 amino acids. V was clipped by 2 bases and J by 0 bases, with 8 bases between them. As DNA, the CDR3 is TGTGCCAGCAGTGAATTAGCCCTCTCTGGAAACACCATATATTTT. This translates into CASSELALSGNTIYF.

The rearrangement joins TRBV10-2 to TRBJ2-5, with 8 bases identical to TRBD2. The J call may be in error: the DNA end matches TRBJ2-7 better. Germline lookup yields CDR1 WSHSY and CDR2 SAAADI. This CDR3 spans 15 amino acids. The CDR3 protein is CASRRERESSYEQYF. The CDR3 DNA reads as TGCGCCAGCAGACGTGAGCGGGAGAGCTCCTACGAGCAGTACTTC.

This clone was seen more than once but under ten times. CDR3 amino acids: CASSVATGSRTGGQETQYF. The CDR3 DNA reads TGTGCCAGCAGCGTAGCTACTGGTTCCCGGACAGGGGGCCAAGAGACCCAGTACTTC. The chain couples TRBV9 to TRBJ2-5; 10 bases line up with TRBD1. Trimming cost V 0 bases and J 1 base; bases outside gene matches: 12. There are 19 residues in the CDR3. Germline values: CDR1 SGDLS, CDR2 YYNGEE.

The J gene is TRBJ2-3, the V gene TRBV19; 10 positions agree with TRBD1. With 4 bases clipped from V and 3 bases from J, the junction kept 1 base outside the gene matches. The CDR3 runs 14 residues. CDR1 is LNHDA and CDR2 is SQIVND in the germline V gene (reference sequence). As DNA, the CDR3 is TGTGCCAGTAGTACGGGACAGGGGACAGATACGCAGTATTTT. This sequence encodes CASSTGQGTDTQYF.

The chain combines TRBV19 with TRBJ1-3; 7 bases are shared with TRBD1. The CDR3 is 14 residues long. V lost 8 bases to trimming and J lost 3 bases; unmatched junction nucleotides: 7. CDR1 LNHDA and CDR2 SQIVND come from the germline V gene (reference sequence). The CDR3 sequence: CASEQGYVGNTIYF. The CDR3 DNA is TGTGCCAGTGAACAGGGGTACGTTGGAAACACCATATATTTT.

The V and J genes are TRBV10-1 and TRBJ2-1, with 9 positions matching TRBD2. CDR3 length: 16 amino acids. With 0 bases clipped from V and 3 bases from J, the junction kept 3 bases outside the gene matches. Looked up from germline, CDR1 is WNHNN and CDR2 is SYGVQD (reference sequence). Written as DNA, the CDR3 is TGCGCCAGCAGTGAGTCCCTAGCGGGGTTCTACAATGAGCAGTTCTTC. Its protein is CASSESLAGFYNEQFF.

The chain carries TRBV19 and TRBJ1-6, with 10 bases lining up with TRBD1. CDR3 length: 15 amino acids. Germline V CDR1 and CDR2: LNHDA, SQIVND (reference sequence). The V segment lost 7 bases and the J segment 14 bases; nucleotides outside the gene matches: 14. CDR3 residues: CASTLTGQGYSALHF. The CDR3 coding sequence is TGTGCCAGTACCCTAACGGGACAGGGGTATTCGGCCCTCCACTTT. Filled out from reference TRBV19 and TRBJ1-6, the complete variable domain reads DGGITQSPKYLFRKEGQNVTLSCEQNLNHDAMYWYRQDPGQGLRLIYYSQIVNDFQKGDIAEGYSVSREKKESFPLTVTSAQKNPTAFYLCASTLTGQGYSALHFGNGTRLTVT.

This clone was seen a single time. CDR3 loop: CASSQPKQTGSYEQYF. DNA of the CDR3: TGTGCCAGCAGCCAACCGAAACAGACAGGCTCCTACGAGCAGTACTTC. This chain links TRBV16 with TRBJ2-7, with D maybe TRBD1 (6 bases). V was clipped by 2 bases and J by 0 bases, with 14 bases between them. The CDR3 length is 16 residues. The germline CDR1 and CDR2 sequences are KGHSY and FQNENV.

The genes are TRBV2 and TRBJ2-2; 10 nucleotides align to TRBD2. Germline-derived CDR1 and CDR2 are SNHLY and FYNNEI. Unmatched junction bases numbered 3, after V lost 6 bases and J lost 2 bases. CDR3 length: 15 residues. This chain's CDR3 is CASRTSGSNTGELFF. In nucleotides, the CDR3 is TGTGCCAGCAGGACTAGCGGGTCCAACACCGGGGAGCTGTTTTTT.

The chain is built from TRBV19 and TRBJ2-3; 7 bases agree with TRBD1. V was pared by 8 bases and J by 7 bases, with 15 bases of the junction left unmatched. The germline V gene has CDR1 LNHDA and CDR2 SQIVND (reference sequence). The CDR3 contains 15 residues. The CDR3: CASESPGQTFHTQYF. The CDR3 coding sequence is TGTGCCAGTGAGTCGCCGGGACAGACCTTTCATACGCAGTATTTT.

The DNA of the CDR3 is TGTGCCAGCAGCGTAGCTACGATGGGGGGAGGCTACACCTTC. As protein: CASSVATMGGGYTF. This chain links TRBV9 with TRBJ1-2; the D gene is possibly TRBD1 (5 bases). CDR3 length: 14 residues. V lost 0 bases and J 8 bases, leaving 14 bases between the germline ends. Germline V lookup: CDR1 SGDLS, CDR2 YYNGEE.